The 21 T cell receptor beta chains given below trace back to one sample, sequenced in a study of blood T cell repertoires in COVID-19. Assay used: immunoSEQ multiplex PCR; TCRdb lists only in-frame clones, some missing. The sample shows some 190,000 clones, 70% to 90% of them seen only once. The sequenced sample consisted of peripheral blood. These receptors all stem from a human donor with active or convalescent COVID-19. The donor label of this sample is uncertain.

The chain couples TRBV2 to TRBJ2-7, with 10 bases fitting TRBD1. CDR3 length equals 12 residues. Unmatched junction bases numbered 3, after V lost 5 bases and J lost 8 bases. Germline values: CDR1 SNHLY, CDR2 FYNNEI. This chain's CDR3 is CASSSDRGQQYF. The CDR3 region has the DNA TGTGCCAGCAGTTCAGACAGGGGGCAGCAGTACTTC. The variable domain in full, with the rest retrieved from reference TRBV2 and TRBJ2-7, is EPEVTQTPSHQVTQMGQEVILRCVPISNHLYFYWYRQILGQKVEFLVSFYNNEISEKSEIFDDQFSVERPDGSNFTLKIRSTKLEDSAMYFCASSSDRGQQYFGPGTRLTVT.

The rearrangement links TRBV5-4 to TRBJ2-1, with TRBD2 identical over 8 bases. The V gene end was trimmed by 2 bases and the J gene end by 4 bases; junction bases not matched to a gene: 5. The germline gives CDR1 SGHNT, CDR2 YYREEE (reference sequence). This CDR3 is built from 15 residues. The CDR3 nucleotides read TGTGCCAGCAGCTTTCCGGGACTAGGATACAATGAGCAGTTCTTC. Amino acids: CASSFPGLGYNEQFF. The whole variable domain, filled in from reference TRBV5-4 and TRBJ2-1, reads ETGVTQSPTHLIKTRGQQVTLRCSSQSGHNTVSWYQQALGQGPQFIFQYYREEENGRGNFPPRFSGLQFPNYSSELNVNALELDDSALYLCASSFPGLGYNEQFFGPGTRLTVL.

This chain joins TRBV5-4 and TRBJ2-2; D ambiguous. Germline CDR1 SGHNT, CDR2 YYREEE (reference sequence). V was pared by 1 base and J by 5 bases, with 12 bases between. The CDR3 runs 15 residues. The chain's CDR3 is CASSLLERRTGELFF. The CDR3 nucleotides read TGTGCCAGCAGCTTGTTAGAGCGTAGGACCGGGGAGCTGTTTTTT.

The chain has TRBV11-3 and TRBJ2-1; D gene uncertain. The V end lost 1 base, the J end lost 1 base, and 5 bases lay between the germline ends. Germline CDR1 reads SGHNT; CDR2 reads YENEEA. The CDR3 extends over 14 amino acids. The CDR3 region has the DNA TGTGCCAGCAGCTTAGGAGCGTCCTACAATGAGCAGTTCTTC. Its protein product is CASSLGASYNEQFF.

V and J are TRBV7-6 and TRBJ1-4; TRBD1 matches at 12 bases. With 8 bases clipped from V and 0 bases from J, the junction kept 10 bases outside the gene matches. Germline loops: CDR1 SGHVS, CDR2 FNYEAQ. This CDR3 comprises 18 residues. The DNA of the CDR3 is TGTGCCAGCGGTAGGGGGGGACAGGGGGCTACAACTAATGAAAAACTGTTTTTT. This codes for CASGRGGQGATTNEKLFF.

This sequence joins TRBV7-6 and TRBJ1-5, with D possibly matching TRBD1 (6 bases). CDR3 length equals 15 residues. The V end lost 1 base, the J end lost 1 base, and 8 bases lay between the germline ends. The germline V gene encodes CDR1 SGHVS and CDR2 FNYEAQ. CDR3 amino acids: CASSLGGQSNQPQHF. The CDR3 DNA reads TGTGCCAGCAGCTTAGGGGGACAAAGCAATCAGCCCCAGCATTTT.

In this sample, this clone turned up a few times. The V gene is TRBV29-1, the J gene TRBJ1-2; D is uncertain. Trimming removed 3 bases from V and 4 bases from J, with 15 bases in between. Per the germline V gene, CDR1 is SQVTM and CDR2 is ANQGSEA. This CDR3 region has 14 residues. CDR3 loop: CSVDVGGLSYGYTF. CDR3 DNA: TGCAGCGTTGACGTCGGAGGGTTAAGCTATGGCTACACCTTC.

This chain links TRBV7-2 with TRBJ2-3, with 12 bases lining up with TRBD2. The CDR3 loop spans 15 amino acids. V was clipped by 5 bases and J by 6 bases; unmatched bases: 6. CDR1 is SGHTA and CDR2 is FQGNSA in the germline V gene. The CDR3 here is CASSPGLAGPDTQYF. The CDR3 nucleotides read TGTGCCAGCAGCCCCGGACTAGCGGGACCCGATACGCAGTATTTT.

The chain links TRBV27 to TRBJ2-7, with TRBD1 matching over 9 bases. V lost 2 bases and J lost 6; bases outside the gene matches: 5. Germline CDR1 and CDR2: MNHEY and SMNVEV (reference sequence). This CDR3 has 14 residues. This chain's CDR3 is CASSLTTGGSEQYF. The CDR3 DNA sequence: TGTGCCAGCAGTTTAACAACAGGGGGCAGCGAGCAGTACTTC.

This chain connects TRBV24-1 to TRBJ2-7, with 10 positions matching TRBD2. The length of the CDR3 is 14 residues. Germline values: CDR1 KGHDR, CDR2 SFDVKD. J lost 1 base, V lost 6 bases, and 2 bases had no gene match. In nucleotides, the CDR3 is TGTGCCACCAGTTTTAGCGGGAGGTCCTACGAGCAGTACTTC. It yields the protein CATSFSGRSYEQYF.

The chain uses TRBV6-2 or TRBV6-3 and TRBJ1-2; D may be TRBD1 (5 bases). CDR1 MNHEY and CDR2 SVGEGT come from the germline V gene. This CDR3 has 15 residues. Between the trimmed V and J ends, which lost 4 bases and 3 bases, there was a span of 15 bases. CDR3 nucleotide sequence: TGTGCCAGCAGTTCGGATGGCAGGGAGGACTATGGCTACACCTTC. Residues: CASSSDGREDYGYTF.

The rearrangement uses TRBV27 and TRBJ2-5; tentatively, D is TRBD1 (6 bases). This CDR3 comprises 15 residues. Trimming left V 7 bases short and J 5 bases short, with 20 bases between. Germline lookup yields CDR1 MNHEY and CDR2 SMNVEV (reference sequence). CDR3 DNA sequence: TGTGCCAGCAAACCCAGTCAGGGGTATTGGGAGACCCAGTACTTC. This gives the protein CASKPSQGYWETQYF.

The CDR3 sequence is CASSKGGECYEQYF. CDR3 in DNA: TGTGCCAGCAGCAAAGGTGGGGAGTGCTACGAGCAGTACTTC. The genes are TRBV21-1 and TRBJ2-7; the table's TRBD2 call for D was not verified on the DNA. TRBV21-1 is an annotated pseudogene. The CDR3 spans 14 residues.

The chain carries TRBV19 and TRBJ2-5; TRBD1 aligns across 8 bases. CDR1 is LNHDA and CDR2 is SQIVND in the germline V gene (reference sequence). The CDR3 contains 13 residues. V lost 5 bases and J lost 3; bases outside the gene matches: 2. As DNA, the CDR3 is TGTGCCAGTAGTTCACAGGGGGAAGAGACCCAGTACTTC. Translating it yields CASSSQGEETQYF.

This chain links TRBV6-6 with TRBJ1-1; the D gene is possibly TRBD1 (5 bases). Germline CDR1 reads MNHNY; CDR2 reads SVGAGI (reference sequence). The CDR3 extends over 13 amino acids. Trimming took 6 bases from V and 1 from J, leaving 9 bases between them. The CDR3 reads CASSDGQNTEAFF. CDR3 nucleotide sequence: TGTGCCAGCAGCGATGGACAGAACACTGAAGCTTTCTTT.

This sequence joins TRBV5-4 and TRBJ1-4; the D gene is possibly TRBD1 (6 bases). V lost 1 base and J 0 bases, leaving 10 bases between the germline ends. CDR3 length equals 16 residues. Per the germline V gene, CDR1 is SGHNT and CDR2 is YYREEE (reference sequence). CDR3 DNA: TGTGCCAGCAGCTTGAACAGGGCTACAACTAATGAAAAACTGTTTTTT. Residues: CASSLNRATTNEKLFF.

The chain joins TRBV5-4 to TRBJ2-7; 9 nucleotides line up with TRBD1. Trimming removed 4 bases from V and 5 bases from J; junction bases left unmatched: 10. The CDR3 loop spans 15 amino acids. CDR1 is SGHNT, CDR2 YYREEE, per germline (reference sequence). This CDR3 is CASSLTGQGVHEQYF. The DNA of the CDR3 is TGTGCCAGCAGCCTTACGGGACAGGGAGTGCACGAGCAGTACTTC.

The chain uses TRBV12-5 and TRBJ1-2; unclear D gene. Trimming took 3 bases from V and 8 from J, leaving 13 bases between them. Per germline, CDR1 LGHNT and CDR2 FRNRAP. The CDR3 is 13 amino acids. CDR3 region: CASGFPWVGGYTF. The CDR3 coding sequence is TGTGCTAGTGGTTTCCCATGGGTGGGCGGCTACACCTTC.

The CDR3 protein is CASTLSGRGSYEQYF. The CDR3 DNA sequence: TGTGCCAGCACCCTTAGCGGGAGAGGGTCCTACGAGCAGTACTTC. The chain recombines TRBV7-9 with TRBJ2-7; 9 bases fit TRBD2. Trimming took 7 bases from V and 1 from J; bases not matched to a gene: 8. Germline loops: CDR1 SEHNR, CDR2 FQNEAQ (reference sequence). The CDR3 is made up of 15 amino acids.

The CDR3, as DNA: TGTGCCAGCAGCTTAGGTCCCTACGACACAGATACGCAGTATTTT. Its translation: CASSLGPYDTDTQYF. The chain uses TRBV7-6 and TRBJ2-3; D is unclear. V lost 1 base and J lost 2, with 10 bases in between. The CDR3 extends over 15 amino acids. CDR1 is SGHVS and CDR2 is FNYEAQ in the germline V gene.

The chain links TRBV3-1 (or the pseudogene TRBV3-2) to TRBJ2-3; TRBD2 matches 10 bases. The junction had 14 bases not matched to a gene; V was cut back by 8 bases and J by 6 bases. Per the germline V gene, CDR1 is LGHDT and CDR2 is YNNKEL (reference sequence). This CDR3 comprises 16 residues. The CDR3 here is CASSASGSLMLDTQYF. Written as DNA, the CDR3 is TGTGCCAGCTCGGCTAGCGGGAGCCTAATGCTGGATACGCAGTATTTT.